Shown below are 28 T cell receptor beta chains from a single sample sequenced in a study. TCRdb reanalysed the RT-PCR reads using MiXCR and keeps one entry per CDR3 protein. This sample has about 680,000 distinct CDR3 sequences, with about 14% found just once. Material: memory CD4+ T cells from blood. The receptors here all came from a female donor in good health, serving as a healthy control.

This clonotype came up a few times. The rearrangement links TRBV11-2 to TRBJ1-2; possible D gene TRBD1, 5 bases. CDR3 length equals 16 residues. In germline, CDR1 is SGHAT, CDR2 FQNNGV. Trimming took off 2 bases at V and 0 bases at J, with 13 bases between the two ends. CDR3 residues: CASSLTGAEANYGYTF. CDR3 bases: TGTGCCAGCAGCTTAACCGGGGCGGAGGCTAACTATGGCTACACCTTC.

The rearrangement links TRBV7-3 to TRBJ2-3; 12 nucleotides agree with TRBD2. Germline V gene lookup returns CDR1 SGHTA and CDR2 FQGTGA. V was clipped by 1 base and J by 6 bases; unmatched bases: 5. This CDR3 has 16 residues. The CDR3 spells CASSLMPSGRADTQYF. In DNA form, the CDR3 reads TGTGCCAGCAGCTTAATGCCTAGCGGGAGGGCCGATACGCAGTATTTT.

In this sample, this clonotype turned up a few times. This chain joins TRBV5-6 and TRBJ1-1; D might be TRBD1 (6 bases). Germline V gene lookup returns CDR1 SGHDT and CDR2 YYEEEE. The V gene lost 0 bases and the J gene lost 5 bases, with 11 bases spanning the gap. The CDR3 sequence is 14 residues long. CDR3 nucleotides: TGTGCCAGCAGCTTGGTCTCAGGGGTGACTGAAGCTTTCTTT. It codes for CASSLVSGVTEAFF.

This clonotype was counted many times. This rearrangement joins TRBV20-1 to TRBJ2-1; 7 positions match TRBD2. Germline loops: CDR1 DFQATT, CDR2 SNEGSKA (reference sequence). V was clipped by 5 bases and J by 9 bases; unmatched bases: 16. The CDR3 runs 15 residues. The CDR3, as DNA: TGCAGTGCTCGACTAGCAAGACCGCAGGAGGGTGAGCAGTTCTTC. Translated: CSARLARPQEGEQFF.

This clonotype was counted a few times. The rearrangement joins TRBV7-8 to TRBJ1-5; 8 bases are shared with TRBD1. The CDR3 is made up of 15 amino acids. The V segment lost 3 bases and the J segment 7 bases; nucleotides outside the gene matches: 8. In germline, CDR1 is SGHVS, CDR2 FQNEAQ. The CDR3 DNA follows: TGTGCCAGCAGCTTCAACCCAGGGGGCGGGCAGCCCCAGCATTTT. Amino acids: CASSFNPGGGQPQHF.

The chain recombines TRBV11-2 with TRBJ2-1; no definite D call. Germline V gives CDR1 SGHAT, CDR2 FQNNGV. V lost 2 bases to trimming and J lost 3 bases, with 14 bases between them. CDR3 length equals 16 residues. The CDR3 here is CASSLSSAGHYNEQFF. Written as DNA, the CDR3 is TGTGCCAGCAGCTTATCCTCGGCAGGTCACTACAATGAGCAGTTCTTC.

The V gene is TRBV28, the J gene TRBJ2-6; D is undetermined. The CDR3 consists of 14 residues. In germline, CDR1 is MDHEN, CDR2 SYDVKM. Trimming took 5 bases from V and 4 from J, leaving 9 bases between them. The CDR3 DNA reads TGTGCCAGCAGTACCCCAACGGGGGCCAACGTCCTGACTTTC. This gives the protein CASSTPTGANVLTF.

The chain uses TRBV20-1 and TRBJ2-7; 13 bases are shared with TRBD2. The length of the CDR3 is 14 residues. J lost 5 bases, V lost 1 base, and 2 bases had no gene match. Germline V gene sequence: CDR1 DFQATT, CDR2 SNEGSKA (reference sequence). CDR3: CSARVGLAGHEQYF. In DNA, the CDR3 is TGCAGTGCTAGAGTGGGACTAGCGGGGCACGAGCAGTACTTC.

The CDR3 here is CASSYQGTANSPLHF. CDR3 DNA: TGTGCCAGCAGTTATCAAGGGACAGCTAATTCACCCCTCCACTTT. The chain uses TRBV6-6 and TRBJ1-6; 7 bases are a match to TRBD1. Per the germline V gene, CDR1 is MNHNY and CDR2 is SVGAGI (reference sequence). The junction had 5 bases not matched to a gene; V was cut back by 3 bases and J by 6 bases. The CDR3 loop spans 15 amino acids.

This clonotype came up many times. V and J are TRBV7-9 and TRBJ2-7; perhaps TRBD1 as D (5 bases). Trimming cost V 4 bases and J 0 bases, with 10 bases left between them. The V gene's germline CDR1 is SEHNR and CDR2 FQNEAQ (reference sequence). The CDR3 is 14 residues long. The CDR3 bases are TGTGCCAGCAGCTCCCGACAGTCCTCCTACGAGCAGTACTTC. It translates to CASSSRQSSYEQYF.

The sample holds many counts of this clonotype. The chain has TRBV3-1 and TRBJ2-5, with D perhaps assigned TRBD1 or TRBD2 (5 bases each). The CDR3 runs to 11 residues. Germline lookup yields CDR1 LGHDT and CDR2 YNNKEL (reference sequence). Trimming shortened V by 3 bases and J by 8 bases, and 7 bases separated the two germline ends. The CDR3 sequence: CASSQGRTQYF. CDR3 sequence (DNA): TGTGCCAGCAGCCAGGGACGCACCCAGTACTTC.

This clonotype was seen only a few times. The chain is built from TRBV5-1 and TRBJ1-2; D gene uncertain. In germline, CDR1 is SGHRS, CDR2 YFSETQ. The CDR3 has 14 amino acids. V was pared by 3 bases and J by 7 bases, with 16 bases between. The CDR3 sequence is CASSSGVLSRGYTF. The CDR3 nucleotides are TGCGCCAGCAGCTCCGGGGTCCTGAGTCGTGGCTACACCTTC.

The chain employs TRBV6-1 and TRBJ2-3, with 8 bases aligning to TRBD1. This CDR3 contains 16 residues. Looked up from germline, CDR1 is MNHNS and CDR2 is SASEGT. Trimming at V came to 7 bases and at J to 1 base, leaving 10 bases not matched to a gene. Here the CDR3 DNA reads TGTGCCAGCACCAAAACCCTACAGGGGGGCACAGATACGCAGTATTTT. It translates to CASTKTLQGGTDTQYF.

Only one count was recorded for this clonotype. A much larger clone lies one base from this, so it may be a read error. This chain uses TRBV7-2 with TRBJ2-7; tentative D call: TRBD2 (6 bases). Per germline, CDR1 SGHTA and CDR2 FQGNSA. The CDR3 consists of 15 residues. DNA for the CDR3: TGTGCCACCAGCCCGTCGTCAGCGGGTTCCAACGAGCAGTACTTC. Its translation: CATSPSSAGSNEQYF.

The chain couples TRBV2 to TRBJ2-1; 15 bases are a match to TRBD2. V was clipped by 5 bases and J by 5 bases; unmatched bases: 4. The CDR3 contains 16 residues. Germline lookup yields CDR1 SNHLY and CDR2 FYNNEI. The CDR3 loop is CASSPGLAGGDNEQFF. As DNA, the CDR3 is TGTGCCAGCAGTCCGGGACTAGCGGGAGGAGACAATGAGCAGTTCTTC. Complete variable domain (other parts from reference TRBV2 and TRBJ2-1): EPEVTQTPSHQVTQMGQEVILRCVPISNHLYFYWYRQILGQKVEFLVSFYNNEISEKSEIFDDQFSVERPDGSNFTLKIRSTKLEDSAMYFCASSPGLAGGDNEQFFGPGTRLTVL.

This clonotype was picked up many times. V is TRBV9 and J is TRBJ2-1, with 8 bases fitting TRBD2. The trim removed 1 base at V and 5 bases at J, leaving 5 bases unmatched. The germline V gene encodes CDR1 SGDLS and CDR2 YYNGEE. The CDR3 runs 15 residues. For the CDR3, the DNA is TGTGCCAGCAGCGTAAGCGGGAGTACGAACAATGAGCAGTTCTTC. Translated: CASSVSGSTNNEQFF.

This clonotype was counted at least ten times. In DNA, the CDR3 is TGTGCCAGCAGCTTAGATCAGGGGGTCTATTACAATGAGCAGTTCTTC. Protein sequence: CASSLDQGVYYNEQFF. This chain joins TRBV7-2 and TRBJ2-1; TRBD1 matches 7 bases. Trimming at V came to 1 base and at J to 4 bases, leaving 7 bases not matched to a gene. Germline lookup yields CDR1 SGHTA and CDR2 FQGNSA. The CDR3 is 16 amino acids.

The table lists this clonotype with many counts. This rearrangement joins TRBV29-1 to TRBJ1-2, with 7 bases lining up with TRBD1. This CDR3 has 14 amino acids. V was pared by 4 bases and J by 6 bases, with 11 bases of the junction left unmatched. Germline CDR1 SQVTM, CDR2 ANQGSEA. The DNA of the CDR3 is TGCAGCGTTGGGGGACAGCAACCCGGAGATGGCTACACCTTC. It yields the protein CSVGGQQPGDGYTF.

This clonotype was observed a few times. This chain uses TRBV20-1 with TRBJ2-1; 8 bases line up with TRBD2. The J segment lost 4 bases and the V segment lost 3 bases, leaving 5 bases of the junction unmatched. Germline CDR1 DFQATT, CDR2 SNEGSKA (reference sequence). This CDR3 has 14 residues. CDR3 amino acids: CSARGSGIYNEQFF. Here the CDR3 DNA reads TGCAGTGCTAGGGGTAGCGGGATTTACAATGAGCAGTTCTTC.

The table lists this clonotype with a few counts. The chain uses TRBV27 and TRBJ1-4; 7 positions agree with TRBD1. The CDR3 totals 14 residues. The ends lost 5 bases at V and 10 bases at J; junction bases unmatched: 10. CDR1 is MNHEY, CDR2 SMNVEV, per germline (reference sequence). The CDR3 DNA follows: TGTGCCAGCAGTCCTGACAGGGCCCAGTTAAAACTGTTTTTT. Translation: CASSPDRAQLKLFF.

Only a few counts were recorded for this clonotype. The chain joins TRBV18 to TRBJ2-7; no clear D. Trimming took off 5 bases at V and 1 base at J, with 18 bases between the two ends. CDR1 is KGHSH and CDR2 is LQKENI in the germline V gene. The CDR3 sequence is 16 residues long. DNA of the CDR3: TGTGCCAGCTCATCTGGGGTTTACCGAGAATCCTACGAGCAGTACTTC. It codes for CASSSGVYRESYEQYF.

This clonotype was seen a few times. The J gene is TRBJ1-5, the V gene TRBV28; the D is unclear. This CDR3 region has 12 residues. Germline V CDR1 and CDR2: MDHEN, SYDVKM. With 7 bases removed from V and 9 bases from J, the gap between germline ends came to 13 bases. Here the CDR3 reads CASTAAGVPQHF. The CDR3 DNA sequence: TGTGCCAGCACCGCAGCCGGGGTGCCCCAGCATTTT.

The chain links TRBV3-1 to TRBJ2-5; 7 positions match TRBD1. The CDR3 sequence is 14 residues long. J lost 5 bases, V lost 4 bases, and 7 bases had no gene match. Germline CDR1 and CDR2: LGHDT and YNNKEL (reference sequence). The CDR3 bases are TGTGCCAGCAGCCGCACAGGGGTAAGGGAGACCCAGTACTTC. The encoded protein is CASSRTGVRETQYF.

The table lists this clonotype with a few counts. CDR3 DNA sequence: TGTGCCACCAGTGACCAACGCCCCTTAAGCGGGAGTGTGGCAGATACGCAGTATTTT. This gives the protein CATSDQRPLSGSVADTQYF. This chain connects TRBV24-1 to TRBJ2-3; TRBD2 matches 8 bases. The CDR3 runs to 19 residues. CDR1 and CDR2 from the germline V gene are KGHDR and SFDVKD. V was clipped by 4 bases and J by 4 bases; unmatched bases: 18.

The chain uses TRBV28 and TRBJ1-4, with TRBD1 matching over 8 bases. This CDR3 comprises 13 residues. Trimming at V came to 7 bases and at J to 6 bases, leaving 4 bases not matched to a gene. Germline V CDR1 and CDR2: MDHEN, SYDVKM. The CDR3 nucleotides are TGTGCCAGCATAACAGGGGGTCATGAAAAACTGTTTTTT. It encodes CASITGGHEKLFF.

This clonotype was seen a few times. CDR3 in DNA: TGCGCCAGCAGCCAAGGTCCCACCGGGGAGCTGTTTTTT. It is translated as CASSQGPTGELFF. The rearrangement joins TRBV4-1 to TRBJ2-2; D is unresolved. Germline V lookup: CDR1 MGHRA, CDR2 YSYEKL. V was trimmed by 1 base and J by 4 bases, leaving 4 bases between them. The CDR3 is 13 residues long.

This clonotype was detected ten times or more. The CDR3 coding sequence is TGCGCCAGCAGCTTTTCGGGGTCACCCACAGATACGCAGTATTTT. As protein: CASSFSGSPTDTQYF. The chain is built from TRBV5-1 and TRBJ2-3, with D maybe TRBD2 (5 bases). Trimming cost V 2 bases and J 2 bases, with 12 bases left between them. This CDR3 comprises 15 residues. The germline CDR1 and CDR2 sequences are SGHRS and YFSETQ.

This clonotype appeared a few times. The rearrangement joins TRBV7-7 to TRBJ2-2; D is perhaps TRBD2 (5 bases). Germline assignment: CDR1 SSHAT and CDR2 FNYEAQ (reference sequence). Trimming removed 8 bases from V and 4 bases from J, with 17 bases in between. The CDR3 extends over 15 amino acids. CDR3 nucleotide sequence: TGTGCCAGCTTAGCGCTTATGGGGTTCACCGGGGAGCTGTTTTTT. As protein: CASLALMGFTGELFF.